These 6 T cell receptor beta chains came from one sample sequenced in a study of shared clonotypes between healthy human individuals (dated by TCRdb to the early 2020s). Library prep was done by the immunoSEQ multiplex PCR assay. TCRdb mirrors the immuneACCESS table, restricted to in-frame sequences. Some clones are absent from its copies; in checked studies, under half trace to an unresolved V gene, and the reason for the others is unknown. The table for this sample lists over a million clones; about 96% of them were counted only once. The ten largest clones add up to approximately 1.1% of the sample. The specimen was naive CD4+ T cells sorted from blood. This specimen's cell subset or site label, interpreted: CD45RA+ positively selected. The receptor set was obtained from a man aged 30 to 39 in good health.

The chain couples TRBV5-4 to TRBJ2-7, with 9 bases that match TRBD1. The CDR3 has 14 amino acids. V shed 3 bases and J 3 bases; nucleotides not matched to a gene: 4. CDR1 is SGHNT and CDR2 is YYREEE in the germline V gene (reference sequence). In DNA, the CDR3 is TGTGCCAGCAGCTGGCCGGGACAGGGCTACGAGCAGTACTTC. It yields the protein CASSWPGQGYEQYF.

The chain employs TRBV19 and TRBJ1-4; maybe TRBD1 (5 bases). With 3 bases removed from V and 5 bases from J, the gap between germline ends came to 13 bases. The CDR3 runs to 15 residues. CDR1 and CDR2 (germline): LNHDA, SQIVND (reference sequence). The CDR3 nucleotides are TGTGCCAGTAGTATTTTTGGAGGGGAAAATGAAAAACTGTTTTTT. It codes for CASSIFGGENEKLFF.

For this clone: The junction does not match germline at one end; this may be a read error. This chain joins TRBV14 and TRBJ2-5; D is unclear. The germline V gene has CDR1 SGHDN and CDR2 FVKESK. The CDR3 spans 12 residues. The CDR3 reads CASGHVRETQYF. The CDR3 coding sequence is TGTGCCAGCGGCCACGTCCGGGAGACCCAGTACTTC.

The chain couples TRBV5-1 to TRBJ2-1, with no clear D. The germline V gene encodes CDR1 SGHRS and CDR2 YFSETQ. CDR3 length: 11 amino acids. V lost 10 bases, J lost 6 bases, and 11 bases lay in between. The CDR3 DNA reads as TGCGCCCGCAAATGGCCCAATGAGCAGTTCTTC. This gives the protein CARKWPNEQFF.

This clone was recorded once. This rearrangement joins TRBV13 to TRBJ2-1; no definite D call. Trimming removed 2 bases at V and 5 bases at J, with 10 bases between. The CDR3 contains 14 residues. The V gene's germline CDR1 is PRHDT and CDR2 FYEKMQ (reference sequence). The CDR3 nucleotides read TGTGCCAGCAGCTTAAGAGCGCTCGACAATGAGCAGTTCTTC. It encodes CASSLRALDNEQFF. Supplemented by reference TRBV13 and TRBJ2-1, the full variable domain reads AAGVIQSPRHLIKEKRETATLKCYPIPRHDTVYWYQQGPGQDPQFLISFYEKMQSDKGSIPDRFSAQQFSDYHSELNMSSLELGDSALYFCASSLRALDNEQFFGPGTRLTVL.

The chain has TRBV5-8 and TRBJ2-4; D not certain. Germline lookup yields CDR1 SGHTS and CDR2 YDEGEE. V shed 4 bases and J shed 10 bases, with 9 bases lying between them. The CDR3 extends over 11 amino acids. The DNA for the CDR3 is TGTGCCAGCAGCGTTCTATGGATTCAGTACTTC. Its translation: CASSVLWIQYF.